This TCR beta chain was retrieved from a study of T cell responses to AZD1222 COVID-19 vaccine. Concerning this clone itself: Its antigen remains unidentified.

TCRdb's table, derived via immunoSEQ multiplex PCR, lists solely in-frame clones and lacks some. Of about 56,000 clones listed, roughly 85% are singletons. Whole-study findings and limits: Only a handful of AZD1222 recipients, several in all, had baseline seropositivity.

The receptor was isolated from an adult in good health. Material: peripheral blood, obtained on day 0 of AZD1222 vaccination.

The CDR3 here is CASSPGTLNNEKLFF. The CDR3 nucleotides are TGCGCCAGCAGCCCCGGGACTCTAAATAATGAAAAACTGTTTTTT. The gene calls are TRBV4-1 and TRBJ1-4; D possibly corresponds to TRBD1 (5 bases). This CDR3 is 15 amino acids long. Germline V gene lookup returns CDR1 MGHRA and CDR2 YSYEKL. V lost 4 bases and J lost 4, with 13 bases in between.